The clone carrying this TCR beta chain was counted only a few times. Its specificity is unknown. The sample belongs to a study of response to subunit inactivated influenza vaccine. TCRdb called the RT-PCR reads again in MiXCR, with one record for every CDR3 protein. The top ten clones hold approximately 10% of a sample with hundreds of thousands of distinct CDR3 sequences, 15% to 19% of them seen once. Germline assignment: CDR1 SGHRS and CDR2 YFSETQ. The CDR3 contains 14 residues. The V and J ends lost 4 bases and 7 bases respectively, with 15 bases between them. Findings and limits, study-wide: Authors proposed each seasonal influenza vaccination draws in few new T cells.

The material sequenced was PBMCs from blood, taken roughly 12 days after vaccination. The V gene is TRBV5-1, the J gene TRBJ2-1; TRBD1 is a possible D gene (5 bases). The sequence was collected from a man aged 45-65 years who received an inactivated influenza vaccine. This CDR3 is CASSQTGPGNEQFF. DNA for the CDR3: TGCGCCAGCAGCCAAACAGGTCCCGGGAATGAGCAGTTCTTC.